This T cell receptor (beta chain) comes out of a study of cytomegalovirus exposure and HLA in healthy donors. There are 14 residues in the CDR3. V was pared by 4 bases and J by 5 bases, with 7 bases of the junction left unmatched. Looked up from germline, CDR1 is SGHVS and CDR2 is FQNEAQ. 13 Jbeta primers and 60 Vbeta primers were used for the PCR. The protocol was immunoSEQ multiplex PCR, while the TCRdb copy is restricted to in-frame clones and leaves out a portion. Here the sample spans about 150,000 clones, 80% to 90% being singletons. Findings and limits, study-wide: Clonal expansion was found to be greater in HLA-associated TCR beta chains than in equally common others in a later analysis. Presence/absence analyses treated sequencing depth as roughly uniform across donors.

In regard to this clone: Its antigen is currently unknown.

The sequenced material came from PBMCs. This sequence was found in a young woman in good health and CMV-seronegative. The chain employs TRBV7-8 and TRBJ2-7, with 8 positions matching TRBD2. Written as DNA, the CDR3 is TGTGCCAGCAGCTGGGGTAGCGGGACCAACGAGCAGTACTTC. As protein: CASSWGSGTNEQYF.